The clone carrying this TCR beta chain was detected many times. Its antigen is unknown. The sample originates from a study of T cells in Graves' hyperthyroidism and ophthalmopathy. General study findings and limits: In the blood, most expanded thyroid clonotypes above 0.001 appeared as well. In simple terms, a model built on 13 V-J features told ophthalmopathy apart from stable hyperthyroidism.

The V and J ends lost 4 bases and 4 bases respectively, with 6 bases between them. The CDR3 extends over 12 amino acids. In germline, CDR1 is SGHNT, CDR2 YENEEA. Authors of the study amplified TCR beta CDR3 regions from RNA transcripts. Using the HTBI primer set, a first-round RT-PCR was run on the TCR CDR3. TCRdb reanalysed the multiplex PCR reads using MiXCR and keeps one entry per CDR3 protein. In the table there are more than 650,000 distinct CDR3 sequences, 13% to 15% of which are singletons. The sample comprised blood. The chain has TRBV11-3 and TRBJ2-3; D is ambiguous. The origin of this receptor is a woman aged 18-29 years with Graves' hyperthyroidism. The CDR3 DNA reads TGTGCCAGCAGCTCCGGAGCAGATACGCAGTATTTT. The encoded protein is CASSSGADTQYF.